This TCR beta chain was sequenced during a study of T cell responses to AZD1222 COVID-19 vaccine. Trimming shortened V by 0 bases and J by 0 bases, and 10 bases separated the two germline ends. The CDR3 has 15 amino acids. The germline CDR1 and CDR2 sequences are SGHRS and YFSETQ. Profiling relied on immunoSEQ multiplex PCR, and the TCRdb table lists in-frame clones only, not all of them. The data contain around 140,000 clones, roughly 92% of them singletons. The specimen comprised peripheral blood, sampled on day 0 of AZD1222 vaccination. The chain employs TRBV5-1 and TRBJ2-7; either TRBD1 or TRBD2 may fit D (6 bases each). This clonotype was sampled from an adult in good health. CDR3 protein: CASSLVGGSSYEQYF. The DNA for the CDR3 is TGCGCCAGCAGCTTGGTCGGGGGCAGCTCCTACGAGCAGTACTTC.